Shown below are 28 T cell receptor beta chains from a single sample sequenced in a study of Ad26.COV2.S vaccination and SARS-CoV-2 variants. TCRdb's copy holds only in-frame clones and misses some; the assay was immunoSEQ multiplex PCR. The sample shows hundreds of thousands of clones, roughly 90% of them seen only once. Treatment described: some 20 received Ad26.COV2.S at low or high dose, single or two shots; about five received placebo; per-sample allocation not given. Sampling took place 63 days after the first vaccine or placebo injection. The input for sequencing was peripheral blood, taken in a trial of Ad26.COV2.S vaccine versus placebo. The receptors here all came from a person aged 18-60 years who received the Ad26.COV2.S COVID-19 vaccine or a placebo.

The chain joins TRBV13 to TRBJ2-7, with D tentatively TRBD2 (5 bases). The CDR3 consists of 14 residues. CDR1 is PRHDT, CDR2 FYEKMQ, per germline (reference sequence). The V end was cut by 2 bases, the J end by 2 bases, with 10 bases between. This CDR3 is CASSLRTFPYEQYF. CDR3 DNA sequence: TGTGCCAGCAGCTTACGGACTTTTCCCTACGAGCAGTACTTC.

The chain is built from TRBV6-5 and TRBJ2-5; 8 bases fit TRBD2. CDR3 length: 15 amino acids. The V gene end was trimmed by 7 bases and the J gene end by 3 bases; junction bases not matched to a gene: 10. Looked up from germline, CDR1 is MNHEY and CDR2 is SVGAGI. The CDR3 nucleotides read TGTGCCAGCACCACGGGTAGCGGGGAGAAAGAGACCCAGTACTTC. Its protein product is CASTTGSGEKETQYF.

The rearrangement links TRBV14 to TRBJ2-7, with D unclear. Deletions cut 0 bases from V and 4 bases from J, with 13 bases between. This CDR3 region has 15 residues. The germline CDR1 and CDR2 sequences are SGHDN and FVKESK. The CDR3 is CASSQDISDSYEQYF. The DNA for the CDR3 is TGTGCCAGCAGCCAAGATATTTCAGATTCGTACGAGCAGTACTTC.

The chain recombines TRBV4-3 with TRBJ2-7; TRBD1 agrees at 7 bases. CDR1 and CDR2 (germline): LGHNA, YSLEER. The CDR3 consists of 14 residues. The junction had 4 bases not matched to a gene; V was cut back by 2 bases and J by 3 bases. Here the CDR3 DNA reads TGCGCCAGCAGCCAACGGGACAGCCTCTACGAGCAGTACTTC. It is translated as CASSQRDSLYEQYF.

The V and J genes are TRBV14 and TRBJ2-3, with D hard to call. Germline-derived CDR1 and CDR2 are SGHDN and FVKESK. With 4 bases removed from V and 2 bases from J, the gap between germline ends came to 16 bases. The CDR3 loop spans 16 amino acids. The CDR3 sequence is CASSRLDSGFTDTQYF. The CDR3, as DNA: TGTGCCAGCAGCCGCCTTGATTCAGGTTTCACAGATACGCAGTATTTT.

The chain couples TRBV3-1 (or the pseudogene TRBV3-2) to TRBJ2-7; 7 nucleotides align to TRBD1. CDR3 length equals 17 residues. Germline V CDR1 and CDR2: LGHDT, YNNKEL (reference sequence). The trim removed 2 bases at V and 1 base at J, leaving 11 bases unmatched. The CDR3 nucleotides are TGTGCCAGCAGCCAAAGGTACGACAGGGAGAAATCCTACGAGCAGTACTTC. Amino acid sequence: CASSQRYDREKSYEQYF.

This chain's CDR3 is CASSAGTSGGATPYEQYF. CDR3 nucleotide sequence: TGCGCCAGCAGCGCGGGGACTAGCGGGGGGGCCACCCCCTACGAGCAGTACTTC. The chain is built from TRBV5-1 and TRBJ2-7, with 16 bases matching TRBD2. V was pared by 4 bases and J by 2 bases, with 9 bases of the junction left unmatched. Germline loops: CDR1 SGHRS, CDR2 YFSETQ. CDR3 length: 18 amino acids.

The chain has TRBV3-1 (or the pseudogene TRBV3-2) and TRBJ1-1; D possibly corresponds to TRBD1 (6 bases). This CDR3 comprises 13 residues. V lost 4 bases and J 6 bases, leaving 12 bases between the germline ends. CDR1 and CDR2 from the germline V gene are LGHDT and YNNKEL (reference sequence). CDR3 sequence: CASSPGGGAEAFF. In DNA, the CDR3 is TGTGCCAGCAGCCCAGGAGGGGGGGCTGAAGCTTTCTTT.

Comment on this clone: One end of the junction varies from germline; a read error may be responsible. This rearrangement joins TRBV10-3 to TRBJ1-1; tentative D call: TRBD1 (6 bases). CDR3 length: 12 amino acids. CDR1 ENHRY and CDR2 SYGVKD come from the germline V gene. As DNA, the CDR3 is TGTGCCATCAGTGAAGGCAAGGGGACAAACGCCTTT. Protein sequence: CAISEGKGTNAF.

This chain's CDR3 is CASSQRLAGGLPYEQYF. The CDR3 DNA sequence: TGTGCCAGCAGCCAACGACTAGCGGGAGGTCTCCCCTACGAGCAGTACTTC. The chain has TRBV4-2 and TRBJ2-7, with TRBD2 identical over 13 bases. Germline V gene lookup returns CDR1 LGHNA and CDR2 YNFKEQ. The CDR3 is made up of 17 amino acids. V lost 2 bases, J lost 2 bases, and 6 bases stayed unmatched.

This clone came up a few times. V usage is TRBV2 and J usage is TRBJ1-1; D gene uncertain. This CDR3 has 14 residues. The V end lost 4 bases, the J end lost 3 bases, and 12 bases lay between the germline ends. Germline V gene data show CDR1 as SNHLY and CDR2 as FYNNEI. In DNA form, the CDR3 reads TGTGCCAGCAGTGGACTATCCCGGGACACTGAAGCTTTCTTT. This codes for CASSGLSRDTEAFF.

The chain uses TRBV7-9 and TRBJ2-3; 9 bases are a match to TRBD1. Germline lookup yields CDR1 SEHNR and CDR2 FQNEAQ (reference sequence). V lost 6 bases, J lost 4 bases, and 5 bases stayed unmatched. This CDR3 has 14 amino acids. The CDR3 spells CASRPDRGPDTQYF. For the CDR3, the DNA is TGTGCCAGCAGGCCGGACAGGGGTCCAGATACGCAGTATTTT. Using reference TRBV7-9 and TRBJ2-3 for the parts outside the CDR3, the full variable domain is DTGVSQNPRHKITKRGQNVTFRCDPISEHNRLYWYRQTLGQGPEFLTYFQNEAQLEKSRLLSDRFSAERPKGSFSTLEIQRTEQGDSAMYLCASRPDRGPDTQYFGPGTRLTVL.

The chain couples TRBV4-3 to TRBJ2-1, with D possibly being TRBD1 or TRBD2 (5 bases each). V shed 4 bases and J shed 10 bases, with 20 bases lying between them. Germline CDR1 LGHNA, CDR2 YSLEER. The length of the CDR3 is 15 residues. The CDR3 here is CASSPRANLRGEQFF. The DNA for the CDR3 is TGCGCCAGCAGCCCACGGGCTAACTTGAGGGGCGAGCAGTTCTTC.

The J gene is TRBJ1-3, the V gene TRBV3-1 (or the pseudogene TRBV3-2), with D uncertain. Trimming stripped 1 base from V and 0 bases from J, with 13 bases between. The CDR3 length is 17 residues. The germline gives CDR1 LGHDT, CDR2 YNNKEL (reference sequence). CDR3 loop: CASSQGLGPSSGNTIYF. The CDR3 DNA sequence: TGTGCCAGCAGCCAAGGATTGGGTCCTAGCTCTGGAAACACCATATATTTT.

This chain connects TRBV9 to TRBJ2-7; 7 bases align to TRBD2. CDR1 is SGDLS and CDR2 is YYNGEE in the germline V gene. There are 14 residues in the CDR3. V trimming: 2 bases; J trimming: 7 bases; junction bases outside the gene matches: 9. DNA of the CDR3: TGTGCCAGCAGCGTCGGGTGGGAGGGCCTTGAGCAGTACTTC. It yields the protein CASSVGWEGLEQYF. Full variable domain (outside the CDR3, taken from reference TRBV9 and TRBJ2-7): DSGVTQTPKHLITATGQRVTLRCSPRSGDLSVYWYQQSLDQGLQFLIQYYNGEERAKGNILERFSAQQFPDLHSELNLSSLELGDSALYFCASSVGWEGLEQYFGPGTRLTVT.

The CDR3 nucleotides are TGTGCCAGCAGCCAAGTAGCGGGGGGACAAGAGACCCAGTACTTC. The encoded protein is CASSQVAGGQETQYF. The rearrangement uses TRBV3-1 (or the pseudogene TRBV3-2) and TRBJ2-5, with TRBD2 identical over 10 bases. This CDR3 has 15 amino acids. Trimming cost V 1 base and J 2 bases; bases outside gene matches: 1. Germline V lookup: CDR1 LGHDT, CDR2 YNNKEL (reference sequence).

This clone was seen once. The rearrangement links TRBV25-1 to TRBJ2-7; D gene ambiguous. Germline V gives CDR1 MGHDK, CDR2 SYGVNS. The ends were cut back, 4 bases at V and 2 bases at J, with 3 bases in the middle. The CDR3 length is 11 residues. CDR3 amino acids: CASSGAYEQYF. CDR3 DNA sequence: TGTGCCAGCAGTGGAGCCTACGAGCAGTACTTC.

This clone appeared many times. The V gene is TRBV12-3 or TRBV12-4, the J gene TRBJ2-7; D call uncertain. CDR3 size: 12 residues. The V end was cut by 3 bases, the J end by 3 bases, with 6 bases between. CDR3 sequence: CASSLSRYEQYF. CDR3 sequence (DNA): TGTGCCAGCAGTTTGTCGCGCTACGAGCAGTACTTC.

The CDR3 DNA follows: TGCAGCGTTGACAGGGGAGGGGGAAAACTGTTTTTT. Residues: CSVDRGGGKLFF. V is TRBV29-1 and J is TRBJ1-4, with D perhaps TRBD1 (6 bases). Germline V CDR1 and CDR2: SQVTM, ANQGSEA. Trimming stripped 3 bases from V and 10 bases from J, with 12 bases between. The CDR3 runs 12 residues. The variable domain in full, completed from reference TRBV29-1 and TRBJ1-4, reads SAVISQKPSRDICQRGTSLTIQCQVDSQVTMMFWYRQQPGQSLTLIATANQGSEATYESGFVIDKFPISRPNLTFSTLTVSNMSPEDSSIYLCSVDRGGGKLFFGSGTQLSVL.

The chain couples TRBV6-2 or TRBV6-3 to TRBJ2-1, with D possibly TRBD2 on 6 matching bases. The CDR3 loop spans 12 amino acids. The V end lost 6 bases, the J end lost 10 bases, and 13 bases lay between the germline ends. CDR1 and CDR2 from the germline V gene are MNHEY and SVGEGT. DNA for the CDR3: TGTGCCAGCAGCAGACTAGGTGGCGAGCAGTTCTTC. Protein product: CASSRLGGEQFF.

The chain carries TRBV7-9 and TRBJ1-1; D gene unclear. CDR1 SEHNR and CDR2 FQNEAQ come from the germline V gene (reference sequence). The CDR3 has 14 residues. Trimming removed 3 bases at V and 1 base at J, with 9 bases between. CDR3 in amino acids: CASSFPVRNTEAFF. The CDR3 bases are TGTGCCAGCAGCTTCCCGGTGAGGAACACTGAAGCTTTCTTT.

The chain uses TRBV6-2 or TRBV6-3 and TRBJ2-5; TRBD1 is a possible D gene (6 bases). CDR3 length equals 17 residues. V was clipped by 2 bases and J by 4 bases, with 20 bases between them. Per the germline V gene, CDR1 is MNHEY and CDR2 is SVGEGT. The CDR3 sequence is CASSYPAPRGSRETQYF. CDR3 in DNA: TGTGCCAGCAGTTACCCGGCCCCCAGGGGAAGTAGAGAGACCCAGTACTTC.

The V and J genes are TRBV9 and TRBJ1-2, with a tentative D call TRBD1 (5 bases). V was clipped by 0 bases and J by 0 bases, with 9 bases between them. This CDR3 has 15 amino acids. Germline V gene data show CDR1 as SGDLS and CDR2 as YYNGEE. This CDR3 reads CASSVEGITNYGYTF. For the CDR3, the DNA is TGTGCCAGCAGCGTAGAGGGGATAACTAACTATGGCTACACCTTC. The complete variable domain, with remaining parts taken from reference TRBV9 and TRBJ1-2, reads DSGVTQTPKHLITATGQRVTLRCSPRSGDLSVYWYQQSLDQGLQFLIQYYNGEERAKGNILERFSAQQFPDLHSELNLSSLELGDSALYFCASSVEGITNYGYTFGSGTRLTVV.

The chain uses TRBV9 and TRBJ1-3, with 7 bases that match TRBD1. Trimming took 3 bases from V and 4 from J; bases not matched to a gene: 10. Germline assignment: CDR1 SGDLS and CDR2 YYNGEE. The CDR3 runs to 16 residues. The CDR3 nucleotides are TGTGCCAGCAGCGCCCCAGGGACAGCGCAAGGAAACACCATATATTTT. It translates to CASSAPGTAQGNTIYF.

Only one count was recorded for this clone. The V and J genes are TRBV5-1 and TRBJ1-4; D remains ambiguous. The ends were cut back, 0 bases at V and 4 bases at J, with 7 bases in the middle. CDR3 length: 14 residues. The V gene's germline CDR1 is SGHRS and CDR2 YFSETQ. The DNA of the CDR3 is TGCGCCAGCAGCTTGGGCAGCGATAATGAAAAACTGTTTTTT. Protein product: CASSLGSDNEKLFF.

V gene TRBV5-4 combines with J gene TRBJ2-2; 7 positions agree with TRBD1. The germline CDR1 and CDR2 sequences are SGHNT and YYREEE (reference sequence). V shed 1 base, J shed 7 bases, and the junction held 7 bases outside the gene matches. There are 15 residues in the CDR3. CDR3 amino acids: CASSLKTGAIGELFF. The CDR3 coding sequence is TGTGCCAGCAGCTTGAAAACAGGGGCAATCGGGGAGCTGTTTTTT.

V usage is TRBV7-2 and J usage is TRBJ2-7; D may be TRBD1 (6 bases). The germline gives CDR1 SGHTA, CDR2 FQGNSA. The length of the CDR3 is 12 residues. The V end lost 9 bases, the J end lost 2 bases, and 11 bases lay between the germline ends. CDR3 sequence (DNA): TGTGCCAGTACAACAGGGACCTACGAGCAGTACTTC. This encodes CASTTGTYEQYF.

The V call is TRBV30, the J call TRBJ2-2; D might be TRBD1 (5 bases). The V gene's germline CDR1 is GTSNPN and CDR2 SVGIG (reference sequence). V lost 0 bases and J 4 bases, leaving 9 bases between the germline ends. The CDR3 extends over 14 amino acids. CDR3 sequence (DNA): TGTGCCTGGAGTGTACAGGTCACCACCGGGGAGCTGTTTTTT. This translates into CAWSVQVTTGELFF.